This TCR beta chain originates from a study of CD8+ T cells in alopecia areata (dated by TCRdb to 2017 to 2018). Looking at the study overall: Treated patients were enrolled in an open-label pilot trial of oral tofacitinib at 5 to 10 mg twice daily for moderate-to-severe alopecia areata. Tofacitinib-treated patients had biopsies at baseline and at 4 and 24 weeks of treatment, with a later scalp biopsy in several patients. RNA was obtained with the PAXgene miRNA kit for fixed scalp, the miRNeasy kit for PBMCs, and the RNeasy kit for mouse skin. Scalp clonality was compared among normal scalp (n=4), patchy alopecia areata scalp (n=8), and alopecia totalis/universalis scalp (n=8). Patients stayed on tofacitinib for 6 to 18 months and then had 6 months of follow-up off drug so that delayed response and recurrence could be assessed. The study used high-throughput TCRbeta sequencing to examine T cell clonal expansion in alopecia areata, in both the C3H/HeJ mouse model and human patients. On the human side, TCRbeta sequencing was run on scalp tissue and on sorted CD4+ and CD8+ peripheral blood T cells from healthy controls and from alopecia areata patients with either patchy or totalis/universalis disease. immunoSEQ multiplex PCR using 35 Vbeta forward primers and 13 Jbeta reverse primers was used to amplify TCRbeta CDR3 regions. The SALT score, which quantifies the percentage of affected scalp surface area, was used to measure disease severity in treated patients.

This sample's time point label indicates: around 28 days on oral tofacitinib. The treatment or condition label, as the study defines it: oral pan-JAK inhibitor, 5-10 mg twice daily. Lesional scalp punch biopsies and peripheral blood were obtained from alopecia areata patients. PBMCs were isolated by density centrifugation and stained for CD3, CD4 and CD8, after which CD4+ and CD8+ T cells were sorted on a FACSAria. Preparation of the library involved the immunoSEQ multiplex PCR assay. For TCR sequencing, RNA was extracted from every sample and reverse transcribed into cDNA to serve as template. SuperScript III was used for first-strand cDNA synthesis, primed with a 2:1 mix of oligo-dT and random hexamers. A synthetic immune receptor repertoire was used to assess amplification bias, and residual bias was removed computationally. Concerning the study's data processing: Raw reads were preprocessed to remove errors, and CDR3 was defined according to IMGT conventions as the region from the conserved cysteine to phenylalanine. To get clonality, Shannon entropy was normalized by log2 of the number of productive unique TCRs and the result was subtracted from 1. CD4 or CD8 identity of scalp clones was inferred by cross-referencing scalp TCRbeta sequences with sorted blood CD4 and CD8 repertoires. In TCRdb, the immuneACCESS table is reduced to in-frame sequences with V and J assigned. These tables do not hold every clone; where another copy was compared, an unresolved V gene accounts for under half, and the others remain unexplained. From that table come the V and J calls and clone size; the DNA was used to work out D and trimming. The sample table contains about 210,000 clones; only one count was recorded for around three fifths of them. The ten largest clones capture 4% to 4.5% of the sample.

The germline V gene supplies CDR1 SNHLY and CDR2 FYNNEI. The V and J ends are trimmed by 6 bases and 5 bases, leaving 10 bases between them. CDR3 length: 12 amino acids, cysteine to phenylalanine. CDR3 DNA only is kept here, 36 bases in frame from base 1. The investigation overall reported the following: Shared TCR sequences between patients were less evident than in mice, which may be partly attributable to HLA diversity in the patient population. Compared with normal scalp, lesional scalp, particularly in alopecia totalis/universalis, had higher clonality and more expanded CD8+ clones, which suggests antigenic drive. Because the treated cohort was small and included a single nonresponder, larger studies are needed to assess links between baseline CD8+ expansion and response. Resident alphabeta T cells in normal human skin are also sequenced, complicating scalp TCR repertoire analysis, unlike mouse skin dominated by gammadelta T cells. Tofacitinib significantly decreased scalp clonality and the number of expanded CD8+ clones among the top 100 scalp clones. Many expanded lesional clones persisted in scalp and blood during tofacitinib treatment, which may partly explain relapse after stopping treatment.

Of note for this clone: No antigen is known for it. No qualities accompany the bases; no much larger clone lies one base away.

The TCR originated in a human donor with alopecia areata. The source was CD4+ T cells sorted from blood, collected at week 4, from a patient treated with tofacitinib. In this chain, TRBV2 is recombined with TRBJ2-5; the best D guess is TRBD1, with 5 bases matching. The CDR3 region has the sequence CASRGLGETQYF. In nucleotides, the sequence is TGTGCCAGCAGGGGGCTGGGGGAGACCCAGTACTTC.